Here is one T cell receptor beta chain with its context. Its target is not known. This specimen comes from a study of beta chain features in type 1 diabetes. In the study overall: Patient and healthy donor groups were alike in age, gender and cell yields. Over all samples combined, over 85,000,000 sorted cells were examined. Study-level findings and limits: When VDJ junctions were examined, type 1 diabetes patients showed fewer insertions and more deletions. A possible short-template PCR bias applies equally to patients and controls.

Investigators reverse transcribed all isolated RNA, so they sequenced expressed TCRB transcripts. TCRdb's copy holds only in-frame clones and misses some; the assay was immunoSEQ multiplex PCR. The table lists 300,000 to 350,000 clones, roughly a fifth of them singletons. The CDR3 loop spans 13 amino acids. Trimming at V came to 5 bases and at J to 5 bases, leaving 5 bases not matched to a gene. In germline, CDR1 is SGHTA, CDR2 FQGTGA. The sample taken for sequencing was naive CD4+ T cells from blood. The clonotype comes from a woman aged 18-29 years in good health. The J gene is TRBJ1-2, the V gene TRBV7-3, with 7 bases lining up with TRBD1. This chain's CDR3 is CASSRGRGYGYTF. The CDR3 coding sequence is TGTGCCAGCAGCAGGGGGCGCGGGTATGGCTACACCTTC.